The sequence of this T cell receptor (beta chain) was determined in a study of a mutant IDH1 vaccine in newly diagnosed glioma. In the study overall: Sex among treated patients split about 60% male, around 40% female; mean age was roughly 42 years. Earlier therapy was either radiotherapy, temozolomide, or both, and most got both.

The table came from immunoSEQ multiplex PCR; TCRdb's copy has only in-frame clones and leaves some out. Of around 92,000 clones detected, 83% appear once; the ten largest clones hold 7% to 9%. Described time point: baseline, week 1 (first vaccination visit). The treatment is: pre-vaccination baseline after standard-of-care therapy. The V end lost 5 bases, the J end lost 0 bases, and 13 bases lay between the germline ends. The germline CDR1 and CDR2 sequences are SGHTA and FQGNSA. CDR3 length: 16 residues. The rearrangement uses TRBV7-2 and TRBJ2-2, with D perhaps matching TRBD1 or TRBD2 (5 bases each). This TCR came from a woman between 50 and 59 years old with glioma. The source material was PBMCs, sampled from a glioma patient treated with radiotherapy, temozolomide or both. The CDR3 sequence is CASSPPGTANTGELFF. Written as DNA, the CDR3 is TGTGCCAGCAGCCCCCCCGGGACGGCGAACACCGGGGAGCTGTTTTTT.